A single sample gave rise to the 4 T cell receptor beta chains below, sequenced in a study of blood T cell repertoires in COVID-19. Here immunoSEQ multiplex PCR was the method, and the copy in TCRdb shows in-frame clones only, minus some. Of around 58,000 clones listed, 80% to 95% are singletons. Specimen: peripheral blood. These TCRs come from a human donor with active COVID-19. The donor label of this sample is uncertain.

The chain joins TRBV7-9 to TRBJ2-7, with a tentative D call TRBD1 (7 bases). The germline V gene encodes CDR1 SEHNR and CDR2 FQNEAQ (reference sequence). V dropped 7 bases and J dropped 0 bases, with 16 bases sitting between them. The CDR3 is 15 amino acids. The CDR3 reads CASTPGGTVSYEQYF. CDR3 DNA sequence: TGTGCCAGCACTCCCGGCGGGACAGTCTCCTACGAGCAGTACTTC.

The genes are TRBV19 and TRBJ2-5; 8 positions match TRBD1. This CDR3 region has 14 residues. Trimming cost V 7 bases and J 4 bases; bases outside gene matches: 8. The germline CDR1 and CDR2 sequences are LNHDA and SQIVND (reference sequence). The CDR3 reads CASTRGQGGETQYF. The DNA of the CDR3 is TGTGCCAGTACTAGAGGACAGGGTGGAGAGACCCAGTACTTC.

The chain has TRBV7-9 and TRBJ2-1; 12 bases align to TRBD2. This CDR3 spans 16 amino acids. The germline V gene encodes CDR1 SEHNR and CDR2 FQNEAQ (reference sequence). V shed 4 bases and J 2 bases; nucleotides not matched to a gene: 3. CDR3 protein: CASSSGLAGTYNEQFF. CDR3 coding DNA: TGTGCCAGCAGCTCCGGACTAGCGGGGACCTACAATGAGCAGTTCTTC.

This chain links TRBV7-9 with TRBJ2-5; 10 bases are a match to TRBD1. The CDR3 runs 15 residues. Germline V CDR1 and CDR2: SEHNR, FQNEAQ (reference sequence). Trimming removed 6 bases from V and 6 bases from J; junction bases left unmatched: 10. DNA of the CDR3: TGTGCCAGCAGGGGCGAGGGGACAGGGGATAAGACCCAGTACTTC. Translating gives CASRGEGTGDKTQYF.